In this sample, the clone carrying this T cell receptor (beta chain) turned up many times. Its matching antigen is unknown. These data are taken from a study of CD8 T cells in ankylosing spondylitis. The CDR3 consists of 16 residues. The V gene's germline CDR1 is SGHRS and CDR2 YFSETQ. With 2 bases clipped from V and 0 bases from J, the junction kept 5 bases outside the gene matches. TCRdb reprocessed the 5' RACE reads via MiXCR and lists one record per CDR3 protein. The sample carries a few hundred thousand distinct CDR3 sequences, roughly a tenth recorded once. Findings of the study overall: About eight highly homologous variants made up a TCR beta motif that seemed to typify ankylosing spondylitis blood. CD8+ disease-linked clones were present at relatively low frequencies in blood. Reported data indicate significant enrichment of disease-linked clones within matched ankylosing spondylitis synovial fluid. Both synovial fluid and blood in reactive arthritis had previously been reported to carry some motif variants.

The sequenced sample was blood, either unsorted or a sorted T cell fraction (not recorded which). The rearrangement links TRBV5-1 to TRBJ2-1; 7 nucleotides align to TRBD2. This TCR derives from a male donor with ankylosing spondylitis or in good health (not recorded which). CDR3 DNA sequence: TGCGCCAGCAGCTTTCGGGGGGATAGCTCCTACAATGAGCAGTTCTTC. Translating it yields CASSFRGDSSYNEQFF.